This T cell receptor (beta chain) was retrieved from a study of control samples from healthy donors and cancer patients. Trimming stripped 3 bases from V and 2 bases from J, with 6 bases between. This CDR3 spans 13 amino acids. Germline V gene lookup returns CDR1 LGHNA and CDR2 YSLEER. Produced via immunoSEQ multiplex PCR; TCRdb's table is partial and in-frame only. The repertoire consists of around 86,000 clones, with 80% to 90% occurring once and the leading ten covering over 1.5%. In its sample, this clone was seen a few times. The rearrangement links TRBV4-3 to TRBJ2-3; D ambiguous. The sequence was obtained from a woman between 55 and 75 years old with head and neck cancer. The sample was PBMCs. CDR3 residues: CASSQHFTDTQYF. As DNA, the CDR3 is TGCGCCAGCAGCCAGCATTTCACAGATACGCAGTATTTT.